This TCR beta chain was identified during a study of blood T cell repertoires in COVID-19. At the level of the study: T cells, B-cell-depleted T cells, or PBMCs supplied cDNA or gDNA.

Study processing details: The assay estimated nucleated cells by amplifying reference gene primers. The table came from immunoSEQ multiplex PCR; TCRdb's copy has only in-frame clones and leaves some out. V, J and clone size derive from that table, while D and trimming were established from the DNA sequence. There are roughly 320,000 clones in the sample; roughly 90% occur only once, and less than 2% lies in the top ten. Germline lookup yields CDR1 MDHEN and CDR2 SYDVKM. Deletions cut 2 bases from V and 0 bases from J, with 8 bases between. This CDR3 contains 15 residues. The chain couples TRBV28 to TRBJ1-5; no definite D call. The clonotype originates from a woman in her 30s with COVID-19, enrolled during active disease. Input material: peripheral blood. The CDR3 bases are TGTGCCAGCAGTTTAGGTAGTTATAGCAATCAGCCCCAGCATTTT. It specifies CASSLGSYSNQPQHF.